Included here is one T cell receptor beta chain sequence, with context. Antigen: not known. These data come from a study of cytomegalovirus exposure and HLA in healthy donors. Study conclusions and caveats: In a later analysis, a missense DCLRE1C variant was linked to TCR beta V- and J-gene trimming. Altogether, about 160 TCR beta chains were recorded as cytomegalovirus-associated.

CDR3 length equals 14 residues. Germline V CDR1 and CDR2: MNHEY, SVGAGI. Trimming took 7 bases from V and 1 from J, leaving 13 bases between them. PCR amplification relied on 60 Vbeta primers (plus 13 Jbeta primers). Libraries were prepared by immunoSEQ multiplex PCR; TCRdb keeps only in-frame clonotypes and omits some of them. The sample includes 150,000 to 200,000 clones, about three quarters seen only once; the top ten take about 1%. Donors showed nominal health when sampled, although they likely had unrecorded immune exposures. The chain links TRBV6-5 to TRBJ1-1, with a weak D call TRBD1 (5 bases). This TCR derives from a woman between 40 and 50 years old in good health and CMV-seronegative. What was sequenced was PBMCs. Here the CDR3 DNA reads TGTGCCAGCACCAAGACAGCCAAGAACACTGAAGCTTTCTTT. Translating it yields CASTKTAKNTEAFF.